A single sample gave rise to the 23 T cell receptor beta chains below, sequenced in a study of PD-L1 blockade in urothelial cancer. Time point in this sample: pretreatment peripheral blood. Assay: immunoSEQ multiplex PCR; the TCRdb copy retains only in-frame clones and omits some. The repertoire includes some 56,000 clones, over 75% of them detected once, and more than 15% sits in the top ten. The source material was PBMCs, sampled around atezolizumab (anti-PD-L1) treatment. The receptors come from a man in his 70s with urothelial cancer.

This clone showed up just a few times. V and J are TRBV5-1 and TRBJ2-6; D is undetermined. The CDR3 has 15 amino acids. V was clipped by 4 bases and J by 2 bases, with 10 bases between them. From germline, CDR1 is SGHRS and CDR2 YFSETQ. The CDR3: CASSVREPGANVLTF. The CDR3 nucleotides read TGCGCCAGCAGCGTTCGTGAGCCTGGGGCCAACGTCCTGACTTTC. Combining the CDR3 with reference TRBV5-1 and TRBJ2-6 gives the whole variable domain KAGVTQTPRYLIKTRGQQVTLSCSPISGHRSVSWYQQTPGQGLQFLFEYFSETQRNKGNFPGRFSGRQFSNSRSEMNVSTLELGDSALYLCASSVREPGANVLTFGAGSRLTVL.

The V and J genes are TRBV7-6 and TRBJ1-5; TRBD1 might be the D (5 bases). Trimming pared 1 base from V and 6 bases from J, leaving 7 bases between. Germline V lookup: CDR1 SGHVS, CDR2 FNYEAQ. The CDR3 contains 13 residues. CDR3 residues: CASSLGRGQPQHF. DNA for the CDR3: TGTGCCAGCAGCTTAGGAAGGGGTCAGCCCCAGCATTTT.

This chain uses TRBV5-1 with TRBJ2-1, with 8 bases aligning to TRBD2. Germline V CDR1 and CDR2: SGHRS, YFSETQ. The trim removed 1 base at V and 4 bases at J, leaving 4 bases unmatched. The CDR3 extends over 15 amino acids. The CDR3 DNA reads as TGCGCCAGCAGCTTGAGAGCGGGAGAATACAATGAGCAGTTCTTC. Its translation is CASSLRAGEYNEQFF. Together with reference TRBV5-1 and TRBJ2-1, the CDR3 gives the full variable domain: KAGVTQTPRYLIKTRGQQVTLSCSPISGHRSVSWYQQTPGQGLQFLFEYFSETQRNKGNFPGRFSGRQFSNSRSEMNVSTLELGDSALYLCASSLRAGEYNEQFFGPGTRLTVL.

This clone has more than one count but fewer than ten. CDR3 in DNA: TGCGCCAGCAGCCAGGTGGTGGGGACACCGGGACTAGCGTACTCCTACGAGCAGTACTTC. It specifies CASSQVVGTPGLAYSYEQYF. J is TRBJ2-7 and V is TRBV4-1; 10 bases agree with TRBD2. V shed 3 bases, J shed 0 bases, and the junction held 17 bases outside the gene matches. From germline, CDR1 is MGHRA and CDR2 YSYEKL. This CDR3 spans 20 amino acids.

The table lists this clone with a count of one. The chain recombines TRBV7-3 with TRBJ1-1; unclear D gene. Trimming left V 5 bases short and J 2 bases short, with 12 bases between. Germline V CDR1 and CDR2: SGHTA, FQGTGA. The CDR3 consists of 14 residues. CDR3 coding DNA: TGTGCCAGCAGCGCACTGGGAGGAAACACTGAAGCTTTCTTT. As protein: CASSALGGNTEAFF.

This sequence joins TRBV5-1 and TRBJ1-1; a weak D match, TRBD1 (5 bases). Between the trimmed V and J ends, which lost 0 bases and 1 base, there was a span of 13 bases. The CDR3 runs 16 residues. CDR1 is SGHRS and CDR2 is YFSETQ in the germline V gene. CDR3 sequence (DNA): TGCGCCAGCAGCTTGGGGAGGGGTGGCGGGAACACTGAAGCTTTCTTT. Translating it yields CASSLGRGGGNTEAFF.

The chain links TRBV5-1 to TRBJ2-7, with 7 bases lining up with TRBD2. Looked up from germline, CDR1 is SGHRS and CDR2 is YFSETQ. This CDR3 has 17 residues. Trimming at V came to 4 bases and at J to 2 bases, leaving 15 bases not matched to a gene. The CDR3, as DNA: TGCGCCAGCAGCCCCTCTAGCCCGGCGGGAGTGGCCTACGAGCAGTACTTC. Amino acid sequence: CASSPSSPAGVAYEQYF.

The chain carries TRBV9 and TRBJ2-5; D is perhaps TRBD2 (5 bases). Germline-derived CDR1 and CDR2 are SGDLS and YYNGEE. Trimming took off 0 bases at V and 4 bases at J, with 7 bases between the two ends. The length of the CDR3 is 13 residues. In DNA, the CDR3 is TGTGCCAGCAGCGTAGGCCGGGGAGAGACCCAGTACTTC. Its protein product is CASSVGRGETQYF.

The chain employs TRBV6-1 and TRBJ2-7; TRBD1 is a possible D gene (7 bases). The CDR3 contains 13 residues. From germline, CDR1 is MNHNS and CDR2 SASEGT. Trimming took off 3 bases at V and 6 bases at J, with 12 bases between the two ends. The CDR3: CASSDGTAGEQYF. The CDR3 nucleotides are TGTGCCAGCAGTGACGGGACAGCGGGCGAGCAGTACTTC.

The V gene is TRBV30, the J gene TRBJ2-5, with 7 positions matching TRBD2. The germline V gene encodes CDR1 GTSNPN and CDR2 SVGIG (reference sequence). The V segment lost 2 bases and the J segment 5 bases; nucleotides outside the gene matches: 11. The CDR3 totals 15 residues. The CDR3 reads CAWSPGTTTGETQYF. CDR3 coding DNA: TGTGCCTGGAGTCCCGGGACTACCACGGGGGAGACCCAGTACTTC. The variable domain in full, with the rest retrieved from reference TRBV30 and TRBJ2-5, is SQTIHQWPATLVQPVGSPLSLECTVEGTSNPNLYWYRQAAGRGLQLLFYSVGIGQISSEVPQNLSASRPQDRQFILSSKKLLLSDSGFYLCAWSPGTTTGETQYFGPGTRLLVL.

The chain uses TRBV6-1 and TRBJ1-2, with 9 bases that match TRBD1. V shed 7 bases, J shed 3 bases, and the junction held 6 bases outside the gene matches. Germline CDR1 and CDR2: MNHNS and SASEGT. The CDR3 spans 14 residues. As DNA, the CDR3 is TGTGCCAGCATCCGACAGGGGGGGGACTATGGCTACACCTTC. Its protein product is CASIRQGGDYGYTF.

The rearrangement links TRBV5-1 to TRBJ1-2; TRBD1 agrees at 10 bases. Germline CDR1 and CDR2: SGHRS and YFSETQ. The trim removed 0 bases at V and 2 bases at J, leaving 1 base unmatched. The CDR3 has 15 amino acids. The chain's CDR3 is CASSLGDRGNYGYTF. The CDR3 DNA is TGCGCCAGCAGCTTGGGGGACAGGGGAAACTATGGCTACACCTTC.

The chain employs TRBV5-4 and TRBJ2-7, with 10 nucleotides matching TRBD1. Germline V lookup: CDR1 SGHNT, CDR2 YYREEE (reference sequence). The CDR3 consists of 15 residues. V shed 4 bases, J shed 0 bases, and the junction held 4 bases outside the gene matches. CDR3 coding DNA: TGTGCCAGCAGCGGACAGGGGGGAAACTCCTACGAGCAGTACTTC. It translates to CASSGQGGNSYEQYF.

The V gene is TRBV7-3, the J gene TRBJ2-1, with D possibly being TRBD1 (5 bases). The CDR3 is 14 residues long. Trimming shortened V by 5 bases and J by 2 bases, and 10 bases separated the two germline ends. From germline, CDR1 is SGHTA and CDR2 FQGTGA. CDR3 protein: CASSTKGTYNEQFF. CDR3 DNA sequence: TGTGCCAGCAGCACAAAGGGGACCTACAATGAGCAGTTCTTC.

This chain links TRBV7-6 with TRBJ2-3; D gene ambiguous. The V end was cut by 1 base, the J end by 0 bases, with 11 bases between. The CDR3 extends over 16 amino acids. Germline values: CDR1 SGHVS, CDR2 FNYEAQ. The CDR3 protein is CASSLEPLGSTDTQYF. CDR3 coding DNA: TGTGCCAGCAGCTTAGAGCCCCTCGGGAGCACAGATACGCAGTATTTT.

This clone was seen a single time. The rearrangement joins TRBV5-1 to TRBJ1-5, with 8 nucleotides matching TRBD1. CDR3 length: 16 residues. J lost 3 bases, V lost 0 bases, and 5 bases had no gene match. Germline V CDR1 and CDR2: SGHRS, YFSETQ. CDR3 DNA: TGCGCCAGCAGCTTGGGGGCAGGGGGCCCCAATCAGCCCCAGCATTTT. Translated: CASSLGAGGPNQPQHF.

V usage is TRBV5-4 and J usage is TRBJ2-1; the match to TRBD2 covers 7 bases. The germline V gene has CDR1 SGHNT and CDR2 YYREEE (reference sequence). V shed 0 bases, J shed 3 bases, and the junction held 6 bases outside the gene matches. The CDR3 runs 16 residues. The DNA for the CDR3 is TGTGCCAGCAGCTTGGATCCTAGCGGAAACTACAATGAGCAGTTCTTC. It yields the protein CASSLDPSGNYNEQFF.

CDR3 in DNA: TGTGCCAGCAGTTCAGTTTGGACAGGGGTTTATGGCTACACCTTC. Protein product: CASSSVWTGVYGYTF. The chain couples TRBV28 to TRBJ1-2, with 9 nucleotides matching TRBD1. The CDR3 length is 15 residues. CDR1 and CDR2 (germline): MDHEN, SYDVKM. The V segment lost 4 bases and the J segment 5 bases; nucleotides outside the gene matches: 8.

CDR3 DNA: TGTGCCAGCGGACTCTACCGGGACAAACACAATGAGCAGTTCTTC. It yields the protein CASGLYRDKHNEQFF. The chain carries TRBV27 and TRBJ2-1; D might be TRBD1 (6 bases). V lost 8 bases, J lost 5 bases, and 19 bases lay in between. Germline assignment: CDR1 MNHEY and CDR2 SMNVEV (reference sequence). The CDR3 length is 15 residues.

The chain combines TRBV28 with TRBJ2-2, with D possibly being TRBD2 (6 bases). CDR1 is MDHEN and CDR2 is SYDVKM in the germline V gene. Between the trimmed V and J ends, which lost 3 bases and 8 bases, there was a span of 19 bases. The CDR3 contains 16 residues. The CDR3 protein is CASSFPPTGRRGELFF. CDR3 DNA sequence: TGTGCCAGCAGTTTCCCCCCCACCGGGAGAAGAGGGGAGCTGTTTTTT.

V and J are TRBV5-1 and TRBJ2-5; 10 bases map to TRBD2. This CDR3 is 16 amino acids long. The V segment lost 2 bases and the J segment 4 bases; nucleotides outside the gene matches: 8. Germline V gene sequence: CDR1 SGHRS, CDR2 YFSETQ. CDR3 nucleotides: TGCGCCAGCAGCTTAACGGGACTAGCGTTAACAGAGACCCAGTACTTC. Its translation: CASSLTGLALTETQYF.

The rearrangement joins TRBV7-2 to TRBJ2-7; the D is unclear. Trimming took 5 bases from V and 3 from J, leaving 14 bases between them. The CDR3 has 14 amino acids. Germline CDR1 is SGHTA and CDR2 is FQGNSA. The CDR3 reads CASSTNPSGYEQYF. CDR3 nucleotide sequence: TGTGCCAGCAGCACAAACCCGTCAGGCTACGAGCAGTACTTC.

This clone was seen a few times. The V gene is TRBV7-8, the J gene TRBJ1-2; D unresolved. Germline V gene data show CDR1 as SGHVS and CDR2 as FQNEAQ. V lost 2 bases, J lost 3 bases, and 7 bases lay in between. The CDR3 is 13 residues long. CDR3 loop: CASSLQVDYGYTF. The CDR3 nucleotides are TGTGCCAGCAGCTTACAGGTGGACTATGGCTACACCTTC. Full variable domain (rest looked up from reference TRBV7-8 and TRBJ1-2): GAGVSQSPRYKVAKRGQDVALRCDPISGHVSLFWYQQALGQGPEFLTYFQNEAQLDKSGLPSDRFFAERPEGSVSTLKIQRTQQEDSAVYLCASSLQVDYGYTFGSGTRLTVV.